This T cell receptor (beta chain) originates from a study of blood T cells in healthy people across ages. With a J-beta primer mix and a sample-barcoded 5' primer, a second PCR ran about 6 to 11 cycles. TCRdb independently ran MiXCR on the 5' RACE reads; one entry per CDR3 protein. The sample includes 850,000 to 1,000,000 distinct CDR3 sequences, around 49% seen only once; the top ten take around an eighth. The sample holds a few counts of this clonotype. The CDR3 spans 15 residues. Per germline, CDR1 SGHTA and CDR2 FQGNSA. After removal of 3 bases from V and 2 bases from J, the junction contained 3 bases not matched to a gene.

Source material: blood. The source is a man aged 25 to 45 in good health. The chain uses TRBV7-2 and TRBJ2-5; TRBD1 matches at 10 bases. CDR3 sequence (DNA): TGTGCCAGCAGCTTGGACAGGGGGAGACAAGAGACCCAGTACTTC. Encoded protein: CASSLDRGRQETQYF.